These 14 T cell receptor beta chains share one sample of origin, sequenced in a study of T cell changes during pregnancy in multiple sclerosis. Repertoires were generated with immunoSEQ multiplex PCR, while TCRdb's copy carries only in-frame clones and drops some. The sample lists over 65,000 clones, roughly 89% seen once, with 0.65% to 1% in the top ten. This material consisted of peripheral blood, taken in the second trimester of pregnancy. All receptors derive from a female donor with multiple sclerosis, enrolled in a pregnancy study.

The chain links TRBV7-2 to TRBJ2-2; D unresolved. CDR1 and CDR2 (germline): SGHTA, FQGNSA. This CDR3 contains 15 residues. Deletions cut 3 bases from V and 0 bases from J, with 8 bases between. The CDR3 is CASSFRGANTGELFF. The CDR3 DNA follows: TGTGCCAGCAGCTTTAGAGGCGCGAACACCGGGGAGCTGTTTTTT.

This clone was counted a few times. The rearrangement joins TRBV27 to TRBJ2-1, with no clear D. Germline CDR1 reads MNHEY; CDR2 reads SMNVEV (reference sequence). This CDR3 region has 13 residues. Trimming took 4 bases from V and 5 from J, leaving 9 bases between them. DNA of the CDR3: TGTGCCAGCAGTTACGACACGGACAATGAGCAGTTCTTC. Translated: CASSYDTDNEQFF.

The gene calls are TRBV12-5 and TRBJ2-2; D is possibly TRBD2 (5 bases). From germline, CDR1 is LGHNT and CDR2 FRNRAP. The CDR3 is 15 amino acids. V lost 5 bases and J 1 base, leaving 11 bases between the germline ends. DNA for the CDR3: TGTGCTAGTGGTCCGGGGTGGGGGAACACCGGGGAGCTGTTTTTT. Its protein is CASGPGWGNTGELFF.

As regards this clone: Germline and junction disagree at one end, which may indicate a read error. This chain uses TRBV6-5 with TRBJ2-7; D is unclear. Germline-derived CDR1 and CDR2 are MNHEY and SVGAGI. This CDR3 region has 13 residues. CDR3 in amino acids: CASRNLNTYDQYF. The CDR3 region has the DNA TGCGCCTCGAGGAACCTAAACACCTACGACCAGTACTTC.

The chain uses TRBV18 and TRBJ1-1; TRBD1 might be the D (6 bases). Trimming cost V 6 bases and J 8 bases, with 16 bases left between them. Germline V gene data show CDR1 as KGHSH and CDR2 as LQKENI. CDR3 length equals 13 residues. The CDR3 spells CASSQQTGTEAFF. The CDR3 region has the DNA TGTGCCAGCTCCCAACAAACCGGGACAGAAGCTTTCTTT.

The chain has TRBV7-2 and TRBJ1-6; 7 bases fit TRBD1. The CDR3 has 16 residues. Losses at the gene ends were 5 bases for V and 1 base for J; bases not matched to a gene: 5. Germline-derived CDR1 and CDR2 are SGHTA and FQGNSA. The CDR3 nucleotides are TGTGCCAGCAGCCAACCACAGGGGTCCTATAATTCACCCCTCCACTTT. Its translation: CASSQPQGSYNSPLHF.

The chain has TRBV5-4 and TRBJ2-1; maybe TRBD1 (6 bases). V lost 1 base and J lost 5, with 13 bases in between. CDR3 length equals 15 residues. Germline-derived CDR1 and CDR2 are SGHNT and YYREEE (reference sequence). The CDR3 protein is CASSLQGSINNEQFF. The CDR3 DNA follows: TGTGCCAGCAGCTTGCAGGGGTCGATTAACAATGAGCAGTTCTTC.

The gene calls are TRBV9 and TRBJ2-7; 7 nucleotides line up with TRBD1. The CDR3 extends over 15 amino acids. Germline CDR1 reads SGDLS; CDR2 reads YYNGEE. V was pared by 0 bases and J by 4 bases, with 7 bases of the junction left unmatched. The CDR3 bases are TGTGCCAGCAGCGTAGACGCAGGGGGTCTATACGAGCAGTACTTC. This sequence encodes CASSVDAGGLYEQYF.

This clone has more than one count but fewer than ten. The genes are TRBV6-5 and TRBJ1-1; no clear D gene. The CDR3 is made up of 13 amino acids. Germline V gives CDR1 MNHEY, CDR2 SVGAGI. Trimming stripped 4 bases from V and 0 bases from J, with 6 bases between. This CDR3 is CASSLAMNTEAFF. The CDR3 DNA follows: TGTGCCAGCAGTTTAGCAATGAACACTGAAGCTTTCTTT.

This clone was counted a single time. The rearrangement links TRBV29-1 to TRBJ1-2; the D is unclear. The germline V gene has CDR1 SQVTM and CDR2 ANQGSEA. The V and J ends lost 3 bases and 4 bases respectively, with 12 bases between them. The CDR3 is made up of 13 amino acids. The CDR3 nucleotides read TGCAGCGTTGAGCGGGGTGTGGGCTATGGCTACACCTTC. Translation: CSVERGVGYGYTF.

The chain joins TRBV2 to TRBJ1-2; perhaps TRBD1 as D (6 bases). This CDR3 comprises 13 residues. Germline V gene lookup returns CDR1 SNHLY and CDR2 FYNNEI. Between the trimmed V and J ends, which lost 6 bases and 4 bases, there was a span of 12 bases. For the CDR3, the DNA is TGTGCCAGCAGATACGGGACAATCTATGGCTACACCTTC. Protein product: CASRYGTIYGYTF.

The gene calls are TRBV20-1 and TRBJ2-7; TRBD1 matches at 7 bases. The CDR3 sequence is 11 residues long. Germline CDR1 is DFQATT and CDR2 is SNEGSKA (reference sequence). J lost 6 bases, V lost 4 bases, and 3 bases had no gene match. Here the CDR3 reads CSATQGIEQYF. In DNA, the CDR3 is TGCAGTGCTACACAGGGGATCGAGCAGTACTTC.

V and J are TRBV5-4 and TRBJ1-2, with a possible D match to TRBD1 (5 bases). Germline V gene lookup returns CDR1 SGHNT and CDR2 YYREEE (reference sequence). Trimming shortened V by 4 bases and J by 7 bases, and 17 bases separated the two germline ends. The CDR3 extends over 14 amino acids. The CDR3 spells CASSLIGGKRGYTF. Written as DNA, the CDR3 is TGTGCCAGCAGCCTTATTGGGGGGAAACGTGGCTACACCTTC. The variable domain in full, with the rest retrieved from reference TRBV5-4 and TRBJ1-2, is ETGVTQSPTHLIKTRGQQVTLRCSSQSGHNTVSWYQQALGQGPQFIFQYYREEENGRGNFPPRFSGLQFPNYSSELNVNALELDDSALYLCASSLIGGKRGYTFGSGTRLTVV.

The chain employs TRBV14 and TRBJ1-2; weak D call: TRBD1 (6 bases). The CDR3 spans 13 residues. Per germline, CDR1 SGHDN and CDR2 FVKESK. With 5 bases removed from V and 7 bases from J, the gap between germline ends came to 14 bases. For the CDR3, the DNA is TGTGCCAGCAGCGCCCGGGACATGGGTGGCTACACCTTC. Translating gives CASSARDMGGYTF.